One and the same sample provided the 21 T cell receptor beta chains below, sequenced in a study of siplizumab effects on memory and regulatory T cells. Libraries were prepared by immunoSEQ multiplex PCR; TCRdb keeps only in-frame clonotypes and omits some of them. The sample holds about 100,000 clones; 94% are singletons and the top ten take about 1.2%. Sequencing used non-Treg CD4+ T cells sorted from blood. The receptors were sampled from a human donor in good health.

The chain uses TRBV4-1 and TRBJ1-4; weak D call: TRBD1 (6 bases). The CDR3 extends over 19 amino acids. V lost 0 bases and J lost 8, with 25 bases in between. Germline CDR1 MGHRA, CDR2 YSYEKL. The CDR3 reads CASSQDLLTDRSGVEKLFF. CDR3 DNA sequence: TGCGCCAGCAGCCAAGATTTGTTAACAGACAGGTCCGGAGTAGAAAAACTGTTTTTT.

V is TRBV23-1 and J is TRBJ1-1; 9 positions agree with TRBD1. TRBV23-1 is sorted into the ORF group, with uncertain function. This CDR3 contains 18 residues. Trimming took 2 bases from V and 4 from J; bases not matched to a gene: 14. This CDR3 is CASSQNSPGQGKGTEAFF. As DNA, the CDR3 is TGCGCCAGCAGTCAAAATTCCCCCGGACAGGGGAAAGGCACTGAAGCTTTCTTT.

The rearrangement links TRBV5-5 to TRBJ1-5; D uncertain. Germline V gene lookup returns CDR1 SGHKS and CDR2 YYEKEE (reference sequence). CDR3 length: 14 amino acids. The germline V and J ends were trimmed by 6 bases and 2 bases, with 12 bases remaining between them. The CDR3 bases are TGTGCCAGCACCCCATTTTTGGGCAATCAGCCCCAGCATTTT. Translated, it gives CASTPFLGNQPQHF.

The chain combines TRBV7-2 with TRBJ2-7; D uncertain. CDR1 SGHTA and CDR2 FQGNSA come from the germline V gene. The length of the CDR3 is 12 residues. Trimming shortened V by 2 bases and J by 4 bases, and 6 bases separated the two germline ends. The CDR3 loop is CASSLKEYEQYF. Here the CDR3 DNA reads TGTGCCAGCAGCTTAAAAGAGTACGAGCAGTACTTC.

The chain links TRBV6-5 to TRBJ2-2, with TRBD2 matching 7 bases. The V and J ends lost 3 bases and 5 bases, in that order; junction bases with no gene match: 6. Germline V gene sequence: CDR1 MNHEY, CDR2 SVGAGI. The CDR3 sequence is 15 residues long. The CDR3 DNA follows: TGTGCCAGCAGTTATAGGGGAGGGCCAACCGGGGAGCTGTTTTTT. This gives the protein CASSYRGGPTGELFF.

This chain links TRBV5-1 with TRBJ1-1, with a possible D match to TRBD1 (5 bases). Trimming left V 4 bases short and J 1 base short, with 11 bases between. The germline V gene has CDR1 SGHRS and CDR2 YFSETQ. The CDR3 sequence is 14 residues long. CDR3 nucleotides: TGCGCCAGCAGCCGCGGGACGGAGAACACTGAAGCTTTCTTT. Its translation is CASSRGTENTEAFF.

V usage is TRBV7-3 and J usage is TRBJ1-2, with D maybe TRBD1 (5 bases). The V end lost 2 bases, the J end lost 6 bases, and 10 bases lay between the germline ends. CDR3 length: 13 residues. CDR1 is SGHTA, CDR2 FQGTGA, per germline. The chain's CDR3 is CASSLEGKHGYTF. For the CDR3, the DNA is TGTGCCAGCAGCTTAGAGGGGAAGCATGGCTACACCTTC.

The chain carries TRBV6-5 and TRBJ1-2, with a weak D call TRBD1 (5 bases). The germline V gene has CDR1 MNHEY and CDR2 SVGAGI. This CDR3 contains 16 residues. The ends were cut back, 0 bases at V and 3 bases at J, with 14 bases in the middle. The CDR3 loop is CASSYSGGGIDYGYTF. CDR3 DNA sequence: TGTGCCAGCAGTTACTCGGGGGGGGGTATCGACTATGGCTACACCTTC.

The chain uses TRBV18 and TRBJ2-7; D is perhaps TRBD2 (6 bases). Deletions cut 3 bases from V and 0 bases from J, with 9 bases between. Germline lookup yields CDR1 KGHSH and CDR2 LQKENI. The CDR3 is 14 amino acids. DNA of the CDR3: TGTGCCAGCTCACCGAGGCGGGACTCCTACGAGCAGTACTTC. Translating gives CASSPRRDSYEQYF.

The rearrangement uses TRBV19 and TRBJ2-4; a weak D match, TRBD1 (6 bases). The CDR3 contains 13 residues. Deletions cut 4 bases from V and 9 bases from J, with 13 bases between. CDR1 is LNHDA and CDR2 is SQIVND in the germline V gene (reference sequence). In DNA form, the CDR3 reads TGTGCCAGTAGTAGCAGGGGCGGCGGCATTCAGTACTTC. It yields the protein CASSSRGGGIQYF.

The V call is TRBV5-1, the J call TRBJ2-5, with D possibly being TRBD2 (5 bases). CDR1 is SGHRS and CDR2 is YFSETQ in the germline V gene. The CDR3 contains 14 residues. Trimming pared 0 bases from V and 3 bases from J, leaving 9 bases between. CDR3 coding DNA: TGCGCCAGCAGCTTGGGTCGAGCGGAAGAGACCCAGTACTTC. It codes for CASSLGRAEETQYF.

J is TRBJ2-5 and V is TRBV14; possible D gene TRBD2, 5 bases. Looked up from germline, CDR1 is SGHDN and CDR2 is FVKESK. V was clipped by 3 bases and J by 5 bases, with 16 bases between them. This CDR3 comprises 15 residues. In DNA form, the CDR3 reads TGTGCCAGCAGCCACCGGGGAACGTACGGGGAGACCCAGTACTTC. This gives the protein CASSHRGTYGETQYF.

The CDR3 spells CASTSGAGVGEQYF. CDR3 nucleotides: TGTGCCAGCACCAGCGGGGCGGGAGTAGGGGAGCAGTACTTC. The rearrangement joins TRBV7-9 to TRBJ2-7; 7 nucleotides agree with TRBD2. The CDR3 runs to 14 residues. V lost 7 bases, J lost 7 bases, and 13 bases stayed unmatched. The germline gives CDR1 SEHNR, CDR2 FQNEAQ (reference sequence).

The rearrangement links TRBV5-1 to TRBJ2-3; D is unresolved. The V end was cut by 0 bases, the J end by 6 bases, with 11 bases between. CDR3 length equals 14 residues. Germline CDR1 and CDR2: SGHRS and YFSETQ. CDR3 loop: CASSLVLEADTQYF. In DNA, the CDR3 is TGCGCCAGCAGCTTGGTGCTAGAGGCGGATACGCAGTATTTT.

The chain recombines TRBV2 with TRBJ2-3; weak D call: TRBD2 (5 bases). The CDR3 has 14 residues. Germline lookup yields CDR1 SNHLY and CDR2 FYNNEI. Deletions cut 6 bases from V and 2 bases from J, with 12 bases between. The CDR3 reads CASSWWGATDTQYF. The CDR3, as DNA: TGTGCCAGCAGCTGGTGGGGAGCCACAGATACGCAGTATTTT.

The chain employs TRBV19 and TRBJ2-7; 9 bases match TRBD2. The CDR3 is 15 residues long. V lost 3 bases, J lost 1 base, and 4 bases stayed unmatched. Germline V gene sequence: CDR1 LNHDA, CDR2 SQIVND (reference sequence). CDR3 in amino acids: CASSILAGVSYEQYF. In DNA form, the CDR3 reads TGTGCCAGTAGTATTTTAGCGGGAGTGTCCTACGAGCAGTACTTC.

The V and J genes are TRBV11-3 and TRBJ2-7; D tentatively fits TRBD1 or TRBD2 (5 bases each). The V end lost 6 bases, the J end lost 5 bases, and 11 bases lay between the germline ends. Germline CDR1 is SGHNT and CDR2 is YENEEA. The CDR3 sequence is 12 residues long. CDR3 bases: TGTGCCAGCAGGAGGGGTTCCCACGAGCAGTACTTC. It yields the protein CASRRGSHEQYF.

This chain joins TRBV6-8 and TRBJ2-5; D gene ambiguous. Germline V gene lookup returns CDR1 MNHGY and CDR2 SAAAGT. Trimming took off 4 bases at V and 3 bases at J, with 12 bases between the two ends. This CDR3 comprises 14 residues. The CDR3 nucleotides read TGTGCCAGCAGTTTCCAGAATGATGAAGAGACCCAGTACTTC. It is translated as CASSFQNDEETQYF.

V gene TRBV18 combines with J gene TRBJ1-1; 10 nucleotides align to TRBD1. Germline V lookup: CDR1 KGHSH, CDR2 LQKENI. CDR3 length: 15 residues. The ends lost 3 bases at V and 1 base at J; junction bases unmatched: 2. DNA of the CDR3: TGTGCCAGCTCACCTAGACAGGGGGCGAACACTGAAGCTTTCTTT. Residues: CASSPRQGANTEAFF.

V usage is TRBV19 and J usage is TRBJ2-5; perhaps TRBD2 as D (6 bases). The CDR3 is 13 amino acids. Trimming took 9 bases from V and 2 from J, leaving 13 bases between them. CDR1 and CDR2 (germline): LNHDA, SQIVND (reference sequence). The CDR3 DNA reads TGTGCCAGCGGGACTGGGGGTCAAGAGACCCAGTACTTC. Its protein product is CASGTGGQETQYF.

The chain joins TRBV14 to TRBJ2-2; D is unclear. This CDR3 region has 13 residues. V lost 4 bases to trimming and J lost 7 bases, with 10 bases between them. Germline lookup yields CDR1 SGHDN and CDR2 FVKESK. Here the CDR3 reads CASSRNRIGELFF. The CDR3 DNA sequence: TGTGCCAGCAGCCGCAATAGGATCGGGGAGCTGTTTTTT.